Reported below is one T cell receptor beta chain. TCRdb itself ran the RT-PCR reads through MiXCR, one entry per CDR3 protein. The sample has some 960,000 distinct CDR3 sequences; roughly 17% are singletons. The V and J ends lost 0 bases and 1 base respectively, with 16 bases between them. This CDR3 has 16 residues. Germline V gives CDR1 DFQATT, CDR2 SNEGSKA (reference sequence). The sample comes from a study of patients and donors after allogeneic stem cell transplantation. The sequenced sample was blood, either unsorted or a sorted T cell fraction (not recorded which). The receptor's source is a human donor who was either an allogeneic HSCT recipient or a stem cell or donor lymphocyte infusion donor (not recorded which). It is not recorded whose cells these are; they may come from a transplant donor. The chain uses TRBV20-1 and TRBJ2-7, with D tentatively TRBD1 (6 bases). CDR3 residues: CSARDFSGTPSYEQYF. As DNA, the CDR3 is TGCAGTGCTAGAGATTTCTCCGGGACACCATCCTACGAGCAGTACTTC.